This T cell receptor (beta chain) was captured in a study of vaccination and CD4 T cells after COVID-19 (dated by TCRdb to about 2022). For context, the study as a whole: Convalescent patients had a positive SARS-CoV-2 result on nasal swab PCR, and of these patients, some ten had mild disease and one had severe disease. The convalescent cohort included six males and four females, with two Hispanic individuals, seven Caucasians, two Asians and one multiracial person. Participants received two doses of either the Pfizer-BioNTech BNT162b2 vaccine (n=8) or the Moderna mRNA-1273 vaccine (n=2). Post-COVID blood samples were collected from convalescent patients a median of approximately 93 days after diagnosis, with a range of about 30 to 161 days. Post-vaccine blood samples were obtained a median of approximately 74 days after the second vaccine dose, with a range of roughly 14 to 241 days. Overlapping spike peptide pools from SARS-CoV-2 and from the common cold coronaviruses HCoV-NL63, HCoV-OC43 and HCoV-229E were used as culture stimuli. Control cultures used a CEFX viral epitope pool as positive control, an HIV-1 Nef peptide pool as negative control, or no peptide. In 9 to 11 COVID-19 convalescent patients and several infection-naive healthy vaccine recipients, researchers compared the spike-specific CD4+ TCR repertoire from before mRNA vaccination with the repertoire from after. Points the paper makes about the study in general: In convalescent patients, a median roughly 87% of post-vaccine SARS-CoV-2-reactive clones were detected only after vaccination, and vaccine-specific priming was suggested by this finding. The study included relatively few convalescent patients and did not analyze early timepoints after natural infection. Of the vaccine-specific clones in convalescent patients, 304 of 307, or nearly all, reacted only to SARS-CoV-2 spike and did not cross-react with common cold coronaviruses. The median number of SARS-CoV-2-reactive clonotypes rose from fewer than 25 after infection to roughly 38 after vaccination, but the change was not significant.

Libraries were made using PCR. TCR sequencing of DNA from cultured CD4+ T cells used the Oncomine TCR Beta short-read assay at the Johns Hopkins FTIC core. The QIAamp micro DNA kit was used to extract genomic DNA from the cultured CD4+ T cells. Oncomine TCR Beta libraries from cultured CD4+ T cells were pooled with unique dual indexes and sequenced on an Illumina iSeq 100. As for the original processing: Non-productive sequences were removed, and CDR3s not starting with C, not ending with F or W, or shorter than 7 amino acids were discarded. Antigen-specific clonotypes were identified with the MANAFEST web application by comparing peptide-stimulated wells with reference and other culture wells. Positive clones required FDR below 0.05, an odds ratio above 5, and productive frequency above 0.1% in at least two of three replicate wells. A clonotype was classed as cross-reactive if the clonotype showed significant expansion both in SARS-CoV-2 spike wells and in at least one common cold coronavirus spike condition. Levenshtein distances (stringdist) and unrooted phylogenetic trees (ape) in R version 3.6.1 were used to assess CDR3 homology. Using fastp at Q25 and MiXCR, TCRdb reprocessed the public reads and kept productive beta chains. Every distinct CDR3 protein forms one entry, paired with its most common genes and DNA. It is TCRdb's table, rather than the study itself, that gives the V and J calls and clone size. The sample table records around 17,000 distinct CDR3 sequences; 30% to 35% of these occur just once. The ten largest clones take up 13% to 15% of the sample.

Regarding this clonotype: No antigen is known for it. Base qualities are missing; no much larger clone stands one base away.

According to the germline V gene (reference sequence), CDR1 reads SGHNT and CDR2 reads YYREEE. From the cysteine through the phenylalanine, the CDR3 covers 13 amino acids. The retained sequence is limited to the CDR3, 39 bases, with the frame set at the first base. V loses 1 base, J loses 7 bases, and the germline ends lie 11 bases apart. The sample's treatment or condition label, decoded: roughly 10-day PBMC culture with coronavirus spike peptide pools or control peptides (ViraFEST assay). The study used the ViraFEST assay, which expanded antigen-specific T cells with peptide pools and then identified expanded clonotypes by TCR sequencing. Positive SARS-CoV-2 PCR tests in the convalescent patients dated from March to December 2020, before Alpha, Beta and Delta variants emerged in the United States. Fewer than 2.5 million PBMCs per well were cultured in IMDM with roughly 5.2% human AB serum and 8 to 10 IU/ml IL-2, plus 10 ug/ml peptide pools. On days 3 and 7, half of the culture medium was replaced with fresh IL-2-containing medium. After 9 to 10 days of culture, CD4+ T cells were isolated by negative selection using the EasySep CD4+ T cell isolation kit. Ficoll-Paque Plus gradient centrifugation was used to isolate PBMCs from whole blood, and the isolated PBMCs were then either used fresh or cryopreserved at -140C. Triplicate wells were generally used for each culture condition.

The rearranged segments are TRBV5-4 and TRBJ1-2; there is no confident call for the D gene. The clonotype originates from a human donor with COVID-19. Sequencing was carried out using cultured CD4+ T cells from blood. The CDR3 reads CASSLFGGGGYTF. The nucleotide sequence is given as TGTGCCAGCAGCTTGTTTGGAGGTGGTGGCTACACCTTC.